This T cell receptor beta chain appears in the sequencing data of a study of regulatory T cells in long-lasting Graves disease. Study conclusions and caveats: Favoring TRBV28, TRBJ1-2 and TRBJ2-5 was a feature seen in persistent disease. Persistent Graves' patients showed less TCR diversity than newly diagnosed patients showed.

The sample holds many counts of this clonotype. Its specificity is unknown. Time point in this sample: newly diagnosed GD, antithyroid drugs for less than 3 months. The TCR library was made from RNA that had been extracted from PBMCs in TRIzol. HTBI primers from iRepertoire and Arm-PCR of CDR3 regions yielded the TCR beta libraries. Under the authors' procedure: Sample data revealed about 62 TRBV and 14 TRBJ segments. Each CDR3 protein is one row after TCRdb ran MiXCR on the multiplex PCR reads. These V and J calls originate from TCRdb's pipeline instead of the authors' own analysis. The repertoire holds hundreds of thousands of distinct CDR3 sequences, with approximately 15% as singletons. This CDR3 comprises 16 residues. Losses at the gene ends were 3 bases for V and 5 bases for J; bases not matched to a gene: 6. The same specimen was also included in a second study, on T cells in Graves' hyperthyroidism and ophthalmopathy. That work states: HTBI primers were employed in a first-round RT-PCR of the TCR CDR3.

The sequence was obtained from a man in his forties with Graves disease. This chain links TRBV12-3 or TRBV12-4 with TRBJ1-4, with TRBD1 identical over 10 bases. Specimen: peripheral blood mononuclear cells (PBMCs), collected at new diagnosis, from a patient treated with antithyroid drugs. The CDR3 coding sequence is TGTGCCAGCAGTTTTTCCCTGGGACAGGGGAATGAAAAACTGTTTTTT. Translation gives CASSFSLGQGNEKLFF.